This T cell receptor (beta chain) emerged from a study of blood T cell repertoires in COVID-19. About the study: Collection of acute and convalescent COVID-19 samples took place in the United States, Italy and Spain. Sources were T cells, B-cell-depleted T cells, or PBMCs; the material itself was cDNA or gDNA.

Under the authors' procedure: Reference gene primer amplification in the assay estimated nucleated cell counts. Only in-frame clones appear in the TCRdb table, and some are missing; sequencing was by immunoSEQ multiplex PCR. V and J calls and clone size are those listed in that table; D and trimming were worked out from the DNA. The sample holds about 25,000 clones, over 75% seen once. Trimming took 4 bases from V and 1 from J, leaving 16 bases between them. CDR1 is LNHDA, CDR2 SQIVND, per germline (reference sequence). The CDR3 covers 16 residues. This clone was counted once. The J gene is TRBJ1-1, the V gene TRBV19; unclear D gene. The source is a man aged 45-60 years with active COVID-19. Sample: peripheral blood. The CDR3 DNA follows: TGTGCCAGTAGTAAGGGCACTCTGAGGGCGAACACTGAAGCTTTCTTT. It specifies CASSKGTLRANTEAFF.